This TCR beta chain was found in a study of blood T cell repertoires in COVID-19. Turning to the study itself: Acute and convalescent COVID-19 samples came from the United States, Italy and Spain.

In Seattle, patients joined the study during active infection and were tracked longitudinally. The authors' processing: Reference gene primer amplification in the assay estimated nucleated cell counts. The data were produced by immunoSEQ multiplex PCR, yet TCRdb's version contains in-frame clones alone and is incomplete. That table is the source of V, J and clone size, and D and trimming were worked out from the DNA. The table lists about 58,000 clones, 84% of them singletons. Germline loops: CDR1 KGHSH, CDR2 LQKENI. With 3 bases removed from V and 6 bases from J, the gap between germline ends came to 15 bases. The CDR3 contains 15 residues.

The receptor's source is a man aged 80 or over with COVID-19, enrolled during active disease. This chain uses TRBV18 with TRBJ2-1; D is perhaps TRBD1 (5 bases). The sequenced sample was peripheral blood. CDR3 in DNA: TGTGCCAGCTCACCGCGCAGGGAAAGTGGCAATGAGCAGTTCTTC. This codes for CASSPRRESGNEQFF.